This TCR beta chain comes out of a study of OX40 agonist ivuxolimab in advanced cancers. J gave up 0 bases and V 2 bases, and 2 bases lay outside the gene matches. The germline CDR1 and CDR2 sequences are SGHDT and YYEEEE. The CDR3 covers 15 residues. The protocol was immunoSEQ multiplex PCR, while the TCRdb copy is restricted to in-frame clones and leaves out a portion. This sample carries tens of thousands of clones, approximately 90% of them seen once, and the ten largest clones take approximately 1.6%. The rearrangement uses TRBV5-6 and TRBJ2-1; TRBD1 matches 7 bases. The starting material was CD4+ or CD8+ T cells sorted from blood, obtained in a trial of the OX40 agonist ivuxolimab. The clonotype originates from an adult with an advanced solid tumor such as melanoma, head and neck, liver or kidney cancer. The CDR3 bases are TGTGCCAGCAGCTTCAGGGGGAGCTCCTACAATGAGCAGTTCTTC. Its translation is CASSFRGSSYNEQFF.